This is a list of T cell receptor beta chains from one sample in a study of regulatory T cells in long-lasting Graves disease. Each CDR3 protein gets one entry after TCRdb re-called the multiplex PCR reads with MiXCR. The sample lists about 300,000 distinct CDR3 sequences; 22% were seen once. The material sequenced was peripheral blood mononuclear cells (PBMCs), taken when the disease was refractory, from a patient treated with antithyroid drugs. The receptors stem from a female donor with Graves disease. The CDR3 runs from the conserved cysteine through the conserved F or W. D genes are given only for firm matches. Clone size is given for some rows only: seen once, a few or many times, or a class if the clone is expanded.

clone_size	v_call	j_call	d_call	cdr3_aa	cdr3_nt
few	TRBV7-9	TRBJ2-7	.	CASTLSPDSSYEQYF	TGTGCCAGCACCCTAAGCCCCGACTCCAGCTACGAGCAGTACTTC
.	TRBV19	TRBJ1-1	.	CASSYNSDTEAFF	TGTGCCAGTAGTTACAACTCCGACACTGAAGCTTTCTTT
many	TRBV20-1	TRBJ1-2	.	CSARDSKGNDYGYTF	TGCAGTGCTAGAGATTCTAAGGGGAACGACTATGGCTACACCTTC
many	TRBV12-3/TRBV12-4	TRBJ2-7	.	CASSLTLGPSYEQYF	TGTGCCAGCAGTCTAACATTGGGCCCCTCCTACGAGCAGTACTTC
.	TRBV6-9	TRBJ2-3	TRBD1	CASSSTQGASDTQYF	TGTGCCAGCAGTTCGACACAGGGGGCGTCAGATACGCAGTATTTT
.	TRBV20-1	TRBJ2-3	.	CSAMSHGGEFTDTQYF	TGCAGTGCTATGTCCCACGGGGGCGAATTTACAGATACGCAGTATTTT
.	TRBV29-1	TRBJ1-2	.	CSVASHLYGYTF	TGCAGCGTTGCGTCACACCTCTATGGCTACACCTTC
few	TRBV10-3	TRBJ2-5	TRBD1	CAIGGQGETQYF	TGTGCCATCGGGGGACAGGGGGAGACCCAGTACTTC
.	TRBV20-1	TRBJ2-7	.	CSARGLADSSYEQYF	TGCAGTGCTAGGGGATTAGCGGATAGCTCCTACGAGCAGTACTTC
many	TRBV28	TRBJ1-1	.	CASSSPTEAFF	TGTGCCAGCAGCTCACCTACTGAAGCTTTCTTT